This T cell receptor beta chain was found in a study of control samples from healthy donors and cancer patients. The method was immunoSEQ multiplex PCR; TCRdb's version includes in-frame clones alone and lacks a portion of them. The table lists around 130,000 clones, around nine tenths of them singletons. The CDR3 spans 11 residues. V was shortened by 2 bases and J by 6 bases, with 6 bases between the two germline ends. The germline CDR1 and CDR2 sequences are DFQATT and SNEGSKA (reference sequence). This TCR was sampled from a man in his fifties in good health. This chain links TRBV20-1 with TRBJ2-3; no clear D gene. The sequenced sample was blood. The CDR3 DNA reads as TGCAGTGCTAGATGGGTGGATACGCAGTATTTT. It encodes CSARWVDTQYF.